The sequence of this T cell receptor (beta chain) was determined in a study of regulatory T cells in long-lasting Graves disease. Germline CDR1 is SGHVS and CDR2 is FQNEAQ. The CDR3 sequence is 13 residues long. V was shortened by 5 bases and J by 3 bases, with 10 bases between the two germline ends. For TCR beta, libraries came from iRepertoire HTBI primers and Arm-PCR of CDR3 regions. From the multiplex PCR reads, TCRdb called clonotypes with MiXCR, one entry per CDR3 protein. The top ten clones hold approximately 7.8% of a sample with fewer than 450,000 distinct CDR3 sequences, approximately 15% of them seen once. This clonotype was seen a handful of times. The antigen is undetermined. Study-wide findings and caveats: Limited samples may have lowered accuracy. TCR diversity was lower in persistent Graves' patients than in newly diagnosed ones.

The time point was: newly diagnosed GD, antithyroid drugs for less than 3 months. There was RNA extracted from PBMCs, and the TCR library was made from it. Patients with Graves' disease were diagnosed by American Thyroid Association guidelines. The same sample was also studied in work on T cells in Graves' hyperthyroidism and ophthalmopathy. In that study: Clonotypes that were expanded in thyroid above 0.001 mostly appeared in blood too.

Material: peripheral blood mononuclear cells (PBMCs), obtained at new diagnosis, from a patient treated with antithyroid drugs. The TCR originated in a woman aged 40 to 49 with Graves disease. This chain uses TRBV7-8 with TRBJ1-2, with unresolved D. The CDR3 sequence is CASSRGQDYGYTF. The CDR3 coding sequence is TGTGCCAGCAGCCGAGGTCAGGACTATGGCTACACCTTC.